Sequencing of this TCR delta chain was carried out in a study of γδ T cells in repeated Plasmodium falciparum infection. Study as a whole: Malian children with intense seasonal malaria exposure were compared with matched Australian children. General observations from the study: Repeated controlled infections reportedly drove waves of new clonotype selection in Vdelta2-negative, mostly Vdelta1+, gammadelta repertoires.

TRG and TRD sequences were obtained from every sorted gammadelta sample. TCRdb called clones anew from the multiplex PCR reads with CATT. The repertoire holds around 50,000 delta-chain clones, with 1.5% to 2% as singletons. In this sample, this clone turned up many times. No antigen is known for it. This probably arose from a read error, given a far larger clone one base away. The same CDR3 arises from other DNA sequences in this sample as well. Germline CDR1 is GEAIGNYY and CDR2 is EKD. The CDR3 extends over 14 amino acids. Vgamma9/Vdelta2+ and Vdelta2-negative gammadelta T cells were flow-sorted from PBMC for bulk sequencing.

The sequenced sample consisted of gamma-delta T cells from blood. The TCR was taken from a pool of human donors (malaria-infected and uninfected, not separated). The genes are TRDV2 and TRDJ1; D is ambiguous. TCRdb does not report a J gene; here it was assigned by matching the DNA to germline references. Here the CDR3 DNA reads TGCGCCTGTGACAAGGTAGGGGTCGTCGATAAACTCATCTTT. The encoded protein is CACDKVGVVDKLIF.